The rows below give T cell receptor beta chains drawn from one sample of a study of cytomegalovirus exposure and HLA in healthy donors. Sequencing used immunoSEQ multiplex PCR; TCRdb keeps in-frame clones, though not all of them. The sample contains about 110,000 clones, roughly 73% of which appear only once. The specimen was PBMCs. The receptors originated from a woman in her 30s in good health and CMV-seronegative. Each CDR3 is given with its conserved first and last residue. The D gene is left open where the match is weak. Expanded clones get a size class; other rows say once, few or many, or leave the size out.

-	TRBV19	-	TRBJ2-7	CASSTPYEQYF	TGTGCCAGTAGTACCCCGTACGAGCAGTACTTC
-	TRBV11-3	-	TRBJ2-5	CASSSGKETQYF	TGTGCCAGCAGCTCCGGGAAGGAGACCCAGTACTTC
few	TRBV25-1	TRBD1	TRBJ2-4	CASSGETGRNIQYF	TGTGCCAGCAGTGGAGAGACAGGGAGAAACATTCAGTACTTC
-	TRBV4-3	-	TRBJ2-2	CASSQDWPGELFF	TGCGCCAGCAGCCAAGATTGGCCCGGGGAGCTGTTTTTT
-	TRBV7-3	TRBD1	TRBJ1-1	CASSLIPGGDTEAFF	TGTGCCAGCAGCTTAATCCCAGGGGGCGACACTGAAGCTTTCTTT
few	TRBV19	TRBD1	TRBJ2-3	CASNLQGAIGDTQYF	TGTGCCAGCAATTTACAGGGGGCGATTGGAGATACGCAGTATTTT
-	TRBV7-6	-	TRBJ1-5	CASSLGRGANQPQHF	TGTGCCAGCAGCTTAGGTCGGGGGGCCAATCAGCCCCAGCATTTT
-	TRBV29-1	-	TRBJ1-5	CSVREDGNQPQHF	TGCAGCGTCCGGGAGGACGGCAATCAGCCCCAGCATTTT
-	TRBV25-1	TRBD2	TRBJ2-1	CASSEWEREVYNEQFF	TGTGCCAGCAGTGAATGGGAGCGGGAGGTGTATAATGAGCAGTTCTTC
-	TRBV2	TRBD1	TRBJ2-5	CASSLHRFWDRSQETQYF	TGTGCCAGCAGTCTCCACCGATTCTGGGACAGGTCGCAAGAGACCCAGTACTTC
-	TRBV4-2	TRBD1	TRBJ1-5	CASSQEDRAGQPQHF	TGTGCCAGCAGCCAAGAGGACAGGGCGGGTCAGCCCCAGCATTTT
-	TRBV30	-	TRBJ1-2	CAWSVHQYGYTF	TGTGCCTGGAGTGTACACCAGTATGGCTACACCTTC
-	TRBV5-8	-	TRBJ1-2	CASSRQENYGYTF	TGTGCCAGCAGCCGACAGGAGAACTATGGCTACACCTTC
-	TRBV6-5	TRBD1	TRBJ1-1	CASSYHGTEEAFF	TGTGCCAGCAGTTACCACGGGACAGAGGAAGCTTTCTTT
few	TRBV5-8	-	TRBJ2-7	CASSLGEGREQYF	TGTGCCAGCAGCTTGGGAGAGGGGAGGGAGCAGTACTTC
once	TRBV6-5	TRBD1	TRBJ1-1	CASSYRKDRDTEAFF	TGTGCCAGCAGTTACCGTAAGGACAGGGACACTGAAGCTTTCTTT
few	TRBV7-2	TRBD2	TRBJ2-7	CASSRYSTSGYEQYF	TGTGCCAGCAGCCGATACTCGACTAGCGGCTACGAGCAGTACTTC
-	TRBV6-6	-	TRBJ2-7	CASSSQGTSYEQYF	TGTGCCAGCAGTTCACAGGGAACTTCCTACGAGCAGTACTTC
-	TRBV5-1	-	TRBJ1-5	CASSLGGNNQPQHF	TGCGCCAGCAGCTTAGGCGGAAACAATCAGCCCCAGCATTTT
few	TRBV6-1	TRBD1	TRBJ1-1	CASEAGQGRGAEAFF	TGTGCCAGCGAGGCCGGACAGGGCCGAGGGGCTGAAGCTTTCTTT
-	TRBV5-1	-	TRBJ2-3	CASSRGRTDTQYF	TGCGCCAGCAGCCGAGGGCGCACAGATACGCAGTATTTT
-	TRBV18	TRBD1	TRBJ2-3	CASSPLGQGLTDTQYF	TGTGCCAGCTCACCATTGGGACAGGGCCTCACAGACACGCAGTATTTT
few	TRBV19	TRBD1	TRBJ1-6	CASSQTGQGDNSPLHF	TGTGCCAGTAGCCAAACGGGACAGGGGGATAATTCACCCCTCCACTTT
-	TRBV7-6	TRBD1	TRBJ1-4	CASSQGQGGEKLFF	TGTGCCAGCAGCCAGGGACAGGGCGGTGAAAAACTGTTTTTT
-	TRBV30	TRBD2	TRBJ2-1	CAWTRRGLAGGGEQFF	TGTGCCTGGACCCGACGGGGTCTAGCGGGGGGCGGTGAGCAGTTCTTC
-	TRBV5-6	-	TRBJ2-2	CASSLADRTITGELFF	TGTGCCAGCAGCTTGGCCGACAGGACCATTACCGGGGAGCTGTTTTTT
once	TRBV30	TRBD2	TRBJ2-7	CASGGRLEQYF	TGTGCGAGCGGGGGGCGCCTCGAGCAGTACTTC
-	TRBV20-1	-	TRBJ2-7	CSAPYSYEQYF	TGCAGTGCTCCTTATAGCTACGAGCAGTACTTC
-	TRBV4-2	-	TRBJ1-6	CASSQVGDRLSSPLHF	TGTGCCAGCAGCCAAGTGGGTGACAGGCTCAGTTCACCCCTCCACTTT
few	TRBV6-1	TRBD2	TRBJ2-7	CASSEWRGVCEQYF	TGTGCCAGCAGTGAATGGCGGGGGGTGTGTGAGCAGTACTTC
few	TRBV2	-	TRBJ1-1	CASTRGEGTEAFF	TGTGCCAGCACGAGAGGGGAGGGCACTGAAGCTTTCTTT
-	TRBV11-3	-	TRBJ1-6	CASSPYSYNSPLHF	TGTGCCAGCAGCCCTTACTCCTATAATTCACCCCTCCACTTT
-	TRBV7-9	TRBD1	TRBJ2-7	CASSQGTGLYEQYF	TGTGCCAGCAGCCAGGGGACAGGACTATACGAGCAGTACTTC
-	TRBV27	-	TRBJ1-2	CASSPRVTYGYTF	TGTGCCAGCAGTCCTCGGGTAACCTATGGCTACACCTTC
-	TRBV5-1	-	TRBJ2-7	CASSRDSYYEQYF	TGCGCCAGCAGCCGGGACTCGTACTACGAGCAGTACTTC
-	TRBV2	TRBD1	TRBJ1-1	CASQTGVNTEAFF	TGTGCCAGCCAGACAGGGGTGAACACTGAAGCTTTCTTT
-	TRBV7-9	-	TRBJ2-1	CASSASRGGGEQFF	TGTGCCAGCAGCGCCTCCCGGGGTGGGGGGGAGCAGTTCTTC
few	TRBV6-6	TRBD1	TRBJ1-1	CASSLTTGDTEAFF	TGTGCCAGCAGCCTTACCACAGGGGACACTGAAGCTTTCTTT
-	TRBV9	-	TRBJ1-2	CASSVGPGLIGYYGYTF	TGTGCCAGCAGCGTAGGACCGGGACTTATCGGCTACTATGGCTACACCTTC
-	TRBV11-2	-	TRBJ2-5	CASSLGGLSLVTQYF	TGTGCCAGCAGCTTAGGCGGTCTCTCTCTGGTGACCCAGTACTTC
-	TRBV25-1	-	TRBJ2-5	CASSEGQFEETQYF	TGTGCCAGCAGTGAAGGACAATTTGAGGAGACCCAGTACTTC
once	TRBV27	TRBD1	TRBJ2-2	CASSFDRGVGELFF	TGTGCCAGCAGTTTCGACAGGGGAGTCGGGGAGCTGTTTTTT